The sequence of this TCR beta chain was determined in a study of human thymus T cells (dated by TCRdb to 2019 to 2021). Concerning the study at large: TCR alpha and beta repertoires from about 8 infant thymus samples and a few related peripheral blood samples were characterized in the study. Donor ages ranged from roughly 7 to 250 days, and the cohort comprised roughly 6 male and a couple of female infants.

Trimming accounts for 5 bases at V and 5 bases at J, while the number of junction bases matched to no gene is 10. Inclusive of the bounding cysteine and phenylalanine, the CDR3 is 15 residues long. Only the CDR3 DNA is retained, 45 bases long and in frame from the first base. The germline V gene encodes CDR1 SGHTA and CDR2 FQGNSA. Using the immunoSEQ multiplex PCR assay, the TCRB and TCRAD loci were amplified from a standardized quantity of quality-controlled genomic DNA. The amplicons spanned the V(D)J region and were long enough to cover the CDR3 and allow V and J genes to be identified. Amplicon sequencing was performed on an Illumina platform through the commercial immunoSEQ service. The original methods were these. Primer bias and sequencing errors were corrected as previously described, and TCRAD and TCRB were defined on the basis of the IMGT database. Analysis of the repertoires was done with immunoSEQ Analyzer 3.0 and VDJTools and included basic statistics, V/J segment usage, diversity estimates, rarefaction and pairwise overlap. Diversity was estimated using the Chao1, ChaoE, Efron-Thisted, Shannon and inverse Simpson indices, and was also estimated on datasets down-sampled to the size of the smallest sample. Repertoire overlap was determined by strict matching of CDR3 nucleotide sequence, V gene and J gene, and Jaccard-based multidimensional scaling clustering was applied. TCRdb stores this immuneACCESS table with in-frame sequences only. Part of the clones is absent; in the studies checked, under half of the shortfall reflects unresolved V genes, and no reason is known for the rest. That table furnishes V, J and clone size, whereas the DNA furnished D and trimming. The sample contains about 130,000 clones, about 94% of them found a single time. The leading ten clones occupy 0.024% of the sample.

Concerning this clone: Which antigen it targets is not known. The record has no base qualities; no much larger clone is one base away.

Summary of the overall study and its limitations: Highly overlapping thymic TCR repertoires among unrelated individuals were reported in the related research. Both the thymic and the peripheral blood repertoires appeared to show biased V and J gene segment usage. On average, thymus samples gave about 750,000 unique TCRB clonotypes, whereas blood samples gave some 84,000.

Thymus tissue was collected as surgical resects that were removed during corrective cardiac surgery. Donors were immunologically healthy infants undergoing open corrective cardiac surgery for congenital heart defects in Finland. Thymocytes were released mechanically from tissue and stored at -70 °C as pellets of about 9-32 million cells. A QIAsymphony instrument was used to extract genomic DNA from the frozen cell pellets. The sample comprised thymus tissue. The V and J segments used are TRBV7-2 and TRBJ2-7, with 9 junctional bases fitting TRBD1. The sequence was obtained from a boy under two years old with a congenital heart defect but otherwise immunologically healthy. For the CDR3, the sequence is CASSDQQGALNEQYF. At the DNA level, the sequence is TGTGCCAGCAGCGACCAACAGGGGGCGCTCAACGAGCAGTACTTC.